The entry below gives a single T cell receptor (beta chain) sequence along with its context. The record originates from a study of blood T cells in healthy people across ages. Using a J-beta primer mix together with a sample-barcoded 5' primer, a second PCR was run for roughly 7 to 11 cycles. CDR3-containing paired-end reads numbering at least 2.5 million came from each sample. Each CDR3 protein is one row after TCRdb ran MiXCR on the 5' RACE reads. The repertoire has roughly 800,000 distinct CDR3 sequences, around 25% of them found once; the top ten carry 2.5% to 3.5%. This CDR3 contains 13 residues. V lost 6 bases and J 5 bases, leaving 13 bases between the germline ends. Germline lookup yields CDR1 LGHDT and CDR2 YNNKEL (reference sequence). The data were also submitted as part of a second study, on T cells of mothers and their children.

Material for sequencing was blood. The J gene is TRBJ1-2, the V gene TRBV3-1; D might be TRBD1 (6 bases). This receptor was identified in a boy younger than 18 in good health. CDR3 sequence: CASSPTGQYGYTF. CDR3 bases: TGTGCCAGCAGTCCGACAGGCCAGTATGGCTACACCTTC. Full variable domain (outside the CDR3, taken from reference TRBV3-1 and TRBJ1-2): DTAVSQTPKYLVTQMGNDKSIKCEQNLGHDTMYWYKQDSKKFLKIMFSYNNKELIINETVPNRFSPKSPDKAHLNLHINSLELGDSAVYFCASSPTGQYGYTFGSGTRLTVV.